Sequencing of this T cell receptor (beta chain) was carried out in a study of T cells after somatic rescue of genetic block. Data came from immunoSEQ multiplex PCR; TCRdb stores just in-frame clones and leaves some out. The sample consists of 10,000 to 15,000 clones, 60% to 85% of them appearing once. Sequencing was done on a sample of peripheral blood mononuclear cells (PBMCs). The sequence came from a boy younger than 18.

The chain's CDR3 is CAIRGGTLSSGANVLTF. As DNA, the CDR3 is TGTGCCATCAGGGGCGGGACCCTCAGCTCTGGGGCCAACGTCCTGACTTTC. The rearrangement uses TRBV10-3 and TRBJ2-6, with D perhaps matching TRBD2 (6 bases). With 6 bases removed from V and 0 bases from J, the gap between germline ends came to 15 bases. Germline V lookup: CDR1 ENHRY, CDR2 SYGVKD. The CDR3 loop spans 17 amino acids.